This T cell receptor (beta chain) was sequenced in a study of blood T cell repertoires in COVID-19. The CDR3 is made up of 13 amino acids. Trimming shortened V by 7 bases and J by 2 bases, and 6 bases separated the two germline ends. Germline-derived CDR1 and CDR2 are MNHEY and SVGAGI. Clones were read by immunoSEQ multiplex PCR, and TCRdb kept only the in-frame ones, dropping some. The sample shows over 250,000 clones, 70% to 75% of them seen only once. The sample taken for sequencing was peripheral blood. The gene calls are TRBV6-5 and TRBJ1-6; no definite D call. The receptor comes from a woman of 80 years or more with acute or convalescent COVID-19. CDR3: CASMNTYNSPLHF. CDR3 nucleotide sequence: TGTGCCAGCATGAACACCTATAATTCACCCCTCCACTTT.